The sequence of this TCR beta chain was determined in a study of radiotherapy plus CTLA-4 blockade in lung cancer. General observations from the study: The study found tumor-derived TCR clones expanded in blood after radiotherapy plus ipilimumab. The authors reported that early blood T cell clone dynamics, with interferon-beta, best predicted response.

Germline loops: CDR1 LGHNA, CDR2 YSLEER. CDR3 size: 17 residues. J was trimmed by 4 bases and V by 2 bases; bases with no gene match: 9. The repertoire was sequenced with immunoSEQ multiplex PCR; TCRdb's copy has only in-frame clones and lacks some. This table holds about 48,000 clones, more than 75% found once. Participants had chemo-refractory metastatic non-small-cell lung cancer and were treated with focal radiation plus ipilimumab CTLA-4 blockade. Regarding this clone: The antigen is unknown.

The material sequenced was peripheral blood, taken from a patient treated with radiotherapy plus ipilimumab. The chain is built from TRBV4-3 and TRBJ2-3; 10 positions agree with TRBD2. The receptor comes from a human donor with non-small cell lung cancer who had stable disease on radiotherapy plus ipilimumab. The CDR3 reads CASSQPTSGATPDTQYF. The CDR3 region has the DNA TGCGCCAGCAGCCAACCCACTAGCGGGGCCACACCAGATACGCAGTATTTT.